Listed here are 2 T cell receptor beta chains from one sample, sequenced in a study of CD4 T cells in relation to SARS-CoV-2 and coronaviruses. The unexposed donors gave CD4+ T cells in 2011-2018, prior to COVID-19. After approximately ten days of culture, CD4+ T cells were isolated. These TCRs' antigens remain unknown. TCRdb keeps only in-frame clones here, not all; method: immunoSEQ multiplex PCR. The sample records 20,000 to 25,000 clones, 76% being singletons. Source material: CD4+ T cells from PBMCs, cultured in vitro. These receptors all stem from a human donor in good health.

The chain carries TRBV7-6 and TRBJ2-1; the D gene could be TRBD1 or TRBD2 (5 bases each). Germline values: CDR1 SGHVS, CDR2 FNYEAQ. CDR3 size: 11 residues. Trimming removed 11 bases from V and 6 bases from J, with 11 bases in between. CDR3 loop: CAPGPGNEQFF. The CDR3 nucleotides read TGTGCCCCGGGACCAGGCAATGAGCAGTTCTTC.

The chain links TRBV18 to TRBJ1-6; 7 nucleotides line up with TRBD1. Trimming took 4 bases from V and 17 from J; bases not matched to a gene: 20. The V gene's germline CDR1 is KGHSH and CDR2 LQKENI. The CDR3 has 16 residues. The CDR3 nucleotides are TGTGCCAGCTCACGTGGGGAGCGCCGGGACTACAGGGGAATCCACTTT. This gives the protein CASSRGERRDYRGIHF.